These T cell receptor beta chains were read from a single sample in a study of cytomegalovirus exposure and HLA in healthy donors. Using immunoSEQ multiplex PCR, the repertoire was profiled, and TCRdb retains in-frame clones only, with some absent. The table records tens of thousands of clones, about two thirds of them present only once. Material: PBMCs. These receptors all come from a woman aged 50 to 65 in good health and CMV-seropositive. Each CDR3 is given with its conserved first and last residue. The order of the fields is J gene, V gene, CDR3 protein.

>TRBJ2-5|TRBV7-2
CASSLGGAYQTQYF
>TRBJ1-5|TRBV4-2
CASSQGDRAGQPQHF
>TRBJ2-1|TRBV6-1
CASSDRSGTSQYNEQFF
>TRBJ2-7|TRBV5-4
CASSPGTGAYEQYF
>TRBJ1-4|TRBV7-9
CASSLFGSANEKLFF
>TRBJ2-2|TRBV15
CATSRDLAGGRSGELFF
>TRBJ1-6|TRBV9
CASSPTLSGSPLHF
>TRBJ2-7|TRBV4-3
CASSQTGASYEQYF
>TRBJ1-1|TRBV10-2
CASNKDRVDTEAFF
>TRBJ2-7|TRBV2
CASSDKYPREQYF
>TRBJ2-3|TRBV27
CASRTSGLAGGDTQYF
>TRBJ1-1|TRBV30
CAWSVSALNTEAFF
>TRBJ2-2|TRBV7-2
CASSLDGNVAGELFF
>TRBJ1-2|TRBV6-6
CASSYPGQGSNYGYTF
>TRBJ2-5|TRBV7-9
CASSLGTSGTQYF
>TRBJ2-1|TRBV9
CASSVGLAGGAYNEQFF
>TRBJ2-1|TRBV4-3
CASSQDRAGGTFF